The source of this T cell receptor beta chain is a study of T-cell reconstitution after alpha-beta-depleted transplantation in children. The TCRbeta library was prepared with unique molecular identifiers. MiXCR, run by TCRdb on the PCR reads, gives a single entry per CDR3 protein. The data show a few hundred thousand distinct CDR3 sequences, with approximately 9.9% seen just once and approximately 5% held by the top ten. The table lists this clonotype with many counts. The clonotype originates from a human donor who donated a stem cell graft to a child with SCID. The specimen comprised PBMCs from the stem cell graft donor, sampled from the stem cell graft.

The CDR3 reads CASSLDPRNTEAFF. The CDR3 DNA sequence: TGTGCCAGCAGCTTAGACCCCAGGAACACTGAAGCTTTCTTT. The rearrangement joins TRBV7-2 to TRBJ1-1, with D hard to call. Trimming took 1 base from V and 1 from J, leaving 7 bases between them. The CDR3 length is 14 residues. Per germline, CDR1 SGHTA and CDR2 FQGNSA.